The sequence of this T cell receptor (beta chain) was determined in a study of blood T cell dynamics during melanoma immunotherapy. Method: immunoSEQ multiplex PCR; TCRdb's copy keeps in-frame clones and lacks some. The table has roughly 22,000 clones, approximately 88% seen once; the top ten hold roughly 4.6%. The CDR3 sequence is 14 residues long. Per the germline V gene, CDR1 is LNHDA and CDR2 is SQIVND (reference sequence). V dropped 2 bases and J dropped 3 bases, with 8 bases sitting between them. Indicated time point: pre-treatment baseline. The sequenced sample was blood, obtained from a patient treated with checkpoint blockade. This TCR derives from a human donor with melanoma. The chain recombines TRBV19 with TRBJ1-5, with unresolved D. CDR3 DNA sequence: TGTGCCAGTAGTATATCTACCAACAATCAGCCCCAGCATTTT. Protein: CASSISTNNQPQHF.